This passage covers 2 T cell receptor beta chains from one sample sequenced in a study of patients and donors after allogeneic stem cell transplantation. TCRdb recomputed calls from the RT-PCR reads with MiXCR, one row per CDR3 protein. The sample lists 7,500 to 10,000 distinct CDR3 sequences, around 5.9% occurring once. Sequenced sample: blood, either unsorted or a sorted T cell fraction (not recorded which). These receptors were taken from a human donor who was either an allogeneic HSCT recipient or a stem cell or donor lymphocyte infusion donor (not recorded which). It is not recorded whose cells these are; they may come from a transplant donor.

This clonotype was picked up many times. The CDR3 DNA is TGCGCCAGCAGCCAAGATTTGGGAGATGAGCAGTACTTC. It translates to CASSQDLGDEQYF. The V call is TRBV4-3, the J call TRBJ2-7; weak D call: TRBD2 (5 bases). The CDR3 has 13 amino acids. The V end lost 0 bases, the J end lost 7 bases, and 10 bases lay between the germline ends. In germline, CDR1 is LGHNA, CDR2 YSLEER.

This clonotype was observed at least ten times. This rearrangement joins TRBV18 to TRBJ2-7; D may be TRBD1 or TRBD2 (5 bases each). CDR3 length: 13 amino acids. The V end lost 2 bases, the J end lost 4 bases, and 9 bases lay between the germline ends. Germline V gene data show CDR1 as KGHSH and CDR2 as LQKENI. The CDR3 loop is CASSPGDLYEQYF. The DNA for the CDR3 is TGTGCCAGCTCACCAGGGGACCTTTACGAGCAGTACTTC.